This entry describes one T cell receptor (beta chain). No antigen is known for it. This CDR3 comprises 15 residues. Germline V gene lookup returns CDR1 SGHTA and CDR2 FQGNSA. With V trimmed by 6 bases and J by 2 bases, 8 bases remained unmatched. This record comes from a study of cytomegalovirus exposure and HLA in healthy donors. Background on the study: In a previous analysis, 110 million or so unique TCR beta sequences were found from about 190 million T cells. About 79% of around 400 genotyped donors fell in the Caucasian-associated ancestry cluster.

Overall study findings and caveats: The authors considered a cluster of highly shared sequence variants likely to be a sequencing artifact.

It was with 60 Vbeta and 13 Jbeta primers that the PCR ran. Clones were sequenced by immunoSEQ multiplex PCR, and TCRdb holds only the in-frame ones, with some missing. There are some 140,000 clones in the sample; 66% occur only once, and over 1.5% lies in the top ten. The receptor comes from a human donor in good health. Input material: PBMCs. This rearrangement joins TRBV7-2 to TRBJ2-3; 7 positions agree with TRBD2. The CDR3 DNA reads as TGTGCCAGCAGGTCGGGAGGTATTTCCACAGATACGCAGTATTTT. It translates to CASRSGGISTDTQYF.